A selection of T cell receptor beta chains follows, all from one sample in a study of Ad26.COV2.S vaccination and SARS-CoV-2 variants. The protocol was immunoSEQ multiplex PCR, while the TCRdb copy is restricted to in-frame clones and leaves out a portion. The sample comprises roughly 380,000 clones, about 88% of which are singletons, and approximately 3.5% rests with the top ten. This sample comprised peripheral blood, obtained in a trial of Ad26.COV2.S vaccine versus placebo. The receptors originated from a person between 18 and 65 years old who received the Ad26.COV2.S COVID-19 vaccine or a placebo. The CDR3 runs from the conserved cysteine through the conserved F or W. Each record gives: CDR3 length, V gene, D gene, clone size, J gene, CDR3 protein, CDR3 DNA. A D gene is named only where the DNA matches it firmly. Rows may omit the clone size; those that give it use once, few, many or a size class.

14,TRBV5-4,TRBD2,.,TRBJ2-7,CASSLVAGDNEQYF,TGTGCCAGCAGCTTGGTGGCGGGAGATAACGAGCAGTACTTC
12,TRBV10-3,.,.,TRBJ2-7,CATRGTKDEQYF,TGTGCCACAAGGGGGACAAAGGACGAGCAGTACTTC
14,TRBV19,.,.,TRBJ1-2,CASSIWSDRGGYTF,TGTGCCAGTAGTATTTGGTCGGATCGGGGGGGCTACACCTTC
12,TRBV28,.,few,TRBJ2-4,CASSSDENIQYF,TGTGCCAGCAGTTCGGACGAGAACATTCAGTACTTC
14,TRBV19,TRBD1,few,TRBJ1-2,CASSRGQGEHGYTF,TGTGCCAGTAGTAGGGGACAGGGGGAGCATGGCTACACCTTC
16,TRBV5-6,.,.,TRBJ2-4,CASSPIHEQAKNIQYF,TGTGCCAGCAGCCCTATTCACGAGCAAGCCAAAAACATTCAGTACTTC
15,TRBV6-1,.,many,TRBJ1-3,CASSEIDGGGNTIYF,TGTGCCAGCAGTGAAATCGACGGAGGTGGAAACACCATATATTTT
16,TRBV10-3,TRBD2,.,TRBJ2-1,CAISETSGGTNNEQFF,TGTGCCATCAGTGAAACTAGCGGGGGGACAAACAATGAGCAGTTCTTC
15,TRBV7-2,.,.,TRBJ2-5,CASSPLSLPQETQYF,TGTGCCAGCAGCCCCCTTTCCCTCCCACAAGAGACCCAGTACTTC
12,TRBV11-2,.,.,TRBJ1-1,CASRTGNTEAFF,TGTGCCAGCAGGACAGGGAACACTGAAGCTTTCTTT
14,TRBV2,.,.,TRBJ1-1,CASSEYPQGSEAFF,TGTGCCAGCAGTGAATACCCGCAGGGATCTGAAGCTTTCTTT
16,TRBV4-1,TRBD1,.,TRBJ2-3,CASSLLQGVPTDTQYF,TGCGCCAGCAGCCTATTGCAGGGGGTACCCACAGATACGCAGTATTTT
14,TRBV2,TRBD1,.,TRBJ2-3,CASREGQYTDTQYF,TGTGCCAGCAGAGAGGGACAGTACACAGATACGCAGTATTTT
12,TRBV12-3/TRBV12-4,.,few,TRBJ1-3,CASSLSGNTIYF,TGTGCCAGCAGTTTATCCGGAAACACCATATATTTT
17,TRBV7-9,TRBD2,.,TRBJ2-5,CASSSPGSGRAGETQYF,TGTGCCAGCAGCTCCCCAGGCAGCGGGAGGGCCGGAGAGACCCAGTACTTC